The clone carrying this T cell receptor beta chain was seen repeatedly, ten times or more. Antigen specificity is unknown. CDR3 length: 12 amino acids. V dropped 6 bases and J dropped 9 bases, with 14 bases sitting between them. TCRdb recomputed clones from the PCR reads via MiXCR. The sample has roughly 30,000 clones, under 25% seen once. Thyroid surgery was preceded by no treatment in any patient. This entry is derived from a study of metastatic and nonmetastatic thyroid tumors. Study context: Comparative analysis of repertoires was undertaken across blood and tumor or nodule tissue obtained from malignant and benign thyroid patients.

Study-level findings and limits: Reportedly, malignant thyroid tumors had significantly higher TCR beta diversity than benign nodules, in blood and tumor.

This sequence originates from a female donor with papillary thyroid cancer or a benign thyroid nodule (not recorded which). Some clones in this sample may be carry-over from other donors' samples. The chain recombines TRBV12-3 or TRBV12-4 with TRBJ1-1, with unresolved D. The sequencing sample was made of blood. The CDR3 sequence is CASSSDPKKAFF. The DNA of the CDR3 is TGTGCCAGCAGCTCAGATCCCAAAAAAGCTTTCTTT.